The sequence of this T cell receptor beta chain was determined in a study of cytomegalovirus exposure and HLA in healthy donors. For the study at large: Sequencing of 150 million to 200 million T cells in an earlier analysis found 100 million to 140 million unique TCR beta sequences.

Whole-study results and caveats: It was reported that the classifier diagnosed cytomegalovirus status with high specificity and sensitivity in both the original and validation cohorts. Using a false discovery rate of 0.05, a later analysis showed that 15,000 to 20,000 TCR beta sequences were associated with HLA alleles. An ancestry cluster, one associated with Asian ancestry, reportedly showed fewer N-insertions than the approximately 670-donor mean in a later analysis.

In the PCR, 60 Vbeta and 13 Jbeta primers were used. The table came from immunoSEQ multiplex PCR; TCRdb's copy has only in-frame clones and leaves some out. The sample has about 150,000 clones; roughly 80% are singletons. V dropped 0 bases and J dropped 9; count of bases not matched to a gene: 6. The CDR3 is made up of 15 amino acids. Germline V gene data show CDR1 as SGDLS and CDR2 as YYNGEE. Concerning this clone itself: Its matching antigen is unknown.

The specimen was PBMCs. The receptor was isolated from a male donor in good health and CMV-seronegative. V usage is TRBV9 and J usage is TRBJ1-6; 7 bases align to TRBD1. The CDR3 nucleotides read TGTGCCAGCAGCGTAGGACAGGGCCTTTCTTCACCCCTCCACTTT. Its translation: CASSVGQGLSSPLHF.